Below are 3 T cell receptor beta chains sequenced from a single sample in a study of vaccination and CD4 T cells after COVID-19. This sample's treatment: approximately nine-day PBMC culture with coronavirus spike peptide pools or control peptides (ViraFEST assay). Sequence data for DNA of cultured CD4+ T cells were generated by the Oncomine TCR Beta short-read assay. A single record per CDR3 protein comes from TCRdb applying MiXCR to the PCR reads. In the table there are over 10,000 distinct CDR3 sequences, 35% to 45% of which are singletons. No antigen has been identified for these receptors. Material for sequencing was cultured CD4+ T cells from blood. The receptor set was obtained from a human donor with COVID-19.

This clonotype was counted between two and nine times. This sequence joins TRBV28 and TRBJ1-1, with 8 bases identical to TRBD1. Trimming took 5 bases from V and 6 from J; bases not matched to a gene: 11. Per the germline V gene, CDR1 is MDHEN and CDR2 is SYDVKM. The CDR3 has 15 residues. The CDR3 nucleotides read TGTGCCAGCAGTACACAGGGGGGCGAGTTAGCTGAAGCTTTCTTT. As protein: CASSTQGGELAEAFF.

The chain couples TRBV20-1 to TRBJ1-1; D may be TRBD1 (5 bases). This CDR3 has 13 residues. CDR1 is DFQATT, CDR2 SNEGSKA, per germline (reference sequence). V lost 6 bases to trimming and J lost 2 bases, with 13 bases between them. For the CDR3, the DNA is TGCAGTGCGAAGGGGCAGGGCAACACTGAAGCTTTCTTT. Translation: CSAKGQGNTEAFF.

The chain links TRBV28 to TRBJ1-1; D remains unclear. Germline CDR1 is MDHEN and CDR2 is SYDVKM. The V end lost 2 bases, the J end lost 2 bases, and 3 bases lay between the germline ends. There are 12 residues in the CDR3. CDR3 DNA: TGTGCCAGCAGTTTACTAAACACTGAAGCTTTCTTT. It translates to CASSLLNTEAFF.